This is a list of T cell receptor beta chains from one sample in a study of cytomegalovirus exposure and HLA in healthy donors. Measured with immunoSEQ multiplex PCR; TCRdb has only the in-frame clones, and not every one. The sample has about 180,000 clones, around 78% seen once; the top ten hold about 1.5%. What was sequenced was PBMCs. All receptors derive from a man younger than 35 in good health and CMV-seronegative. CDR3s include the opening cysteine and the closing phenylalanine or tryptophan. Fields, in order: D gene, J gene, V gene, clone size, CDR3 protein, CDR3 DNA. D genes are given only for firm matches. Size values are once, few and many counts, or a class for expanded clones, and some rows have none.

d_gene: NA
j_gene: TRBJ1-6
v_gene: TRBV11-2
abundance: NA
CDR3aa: CASSYVRGNSPLHF
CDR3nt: TGTGCCAGCAGCTATGTCAGGGGAAATTCACCCCTCCACTTT

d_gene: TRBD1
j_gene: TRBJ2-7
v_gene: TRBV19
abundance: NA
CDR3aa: CASSGVRDSSYEQYF
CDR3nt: TGTGCCAGTAGTGGGGTCCGGGACAGCTCCTACGAGCAGTACTTC

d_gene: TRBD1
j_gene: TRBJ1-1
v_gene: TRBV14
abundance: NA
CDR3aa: CASSGTGAINTEAFF
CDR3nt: TGTGCCAGCAGCGGGACAGGGGCGATCAACACTGAAGCTTTCTTT

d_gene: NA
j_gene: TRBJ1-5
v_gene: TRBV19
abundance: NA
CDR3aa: CASSGSVGGGNQPQHF
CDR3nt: TGTGCCAGTAGCGGGAGTGTGGGGGGTGGCAATCAGCCCCAGCATTTT

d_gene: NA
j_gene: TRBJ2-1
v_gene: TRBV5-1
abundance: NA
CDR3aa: CASSLGGEYTYNEQFF
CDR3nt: TGCGCCAGCAGCTTGGGGGGAGAGTATACCTACAATGAGCAGTTCTTC

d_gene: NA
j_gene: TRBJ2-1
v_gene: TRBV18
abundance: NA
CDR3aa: CASRGLGPGNNEQFF
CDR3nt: TGTGCCAGCCGGGGGTTGGGGCCCGGTAACAATGAGCAGTTCTTC

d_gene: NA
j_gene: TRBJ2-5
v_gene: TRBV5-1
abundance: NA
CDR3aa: CASSLVRVQETQYF
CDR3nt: TGCGCCAGCAGCTTGGTGAGGGTCCAAGAGACCCAGTACTTC

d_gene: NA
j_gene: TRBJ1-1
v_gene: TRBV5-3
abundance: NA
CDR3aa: CARSFPEGSSEAFF
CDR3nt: TGTGCCAGAAGCTTCCCCGAGGGTTCGTCTGAAGCTTTCTTT

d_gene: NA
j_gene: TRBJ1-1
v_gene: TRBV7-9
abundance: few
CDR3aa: CASSPYRDAVEAFF
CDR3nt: TGTGCCAGCAGCCCCTACAGGGACGCGGTTGAAGCTTTCTTT

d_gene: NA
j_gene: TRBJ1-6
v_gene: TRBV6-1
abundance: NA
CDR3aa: CASNDRNSYNSPLHF
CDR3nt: TGTGCCAGCAACGACAGGAACTCCTATAATTCACCCCTCCACTTT

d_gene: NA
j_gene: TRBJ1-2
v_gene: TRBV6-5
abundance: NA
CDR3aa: CASSYSIGSNGYTF
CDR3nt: TGTGCCAGCAGTTACTCTATCGGGTCTAATGGCTACACCTTC

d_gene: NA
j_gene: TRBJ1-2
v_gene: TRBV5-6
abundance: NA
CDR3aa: CASISPSVNPLNYGYTF
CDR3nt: TGTGCCAGCATCTCCCCCAGCGTCAACCCCCTTAACTATGGCTACACCTTC

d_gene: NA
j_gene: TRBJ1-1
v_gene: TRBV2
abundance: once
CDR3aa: CASRVRSAFF
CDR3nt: TGTGCCAGCAGGGTCAGATCGGCTTTCTTT

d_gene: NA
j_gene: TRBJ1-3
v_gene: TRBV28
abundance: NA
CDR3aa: CASSPLGGTIYF
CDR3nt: TGTGCCAGCAGTCCGCTGGGGGGCACCATATATTTT

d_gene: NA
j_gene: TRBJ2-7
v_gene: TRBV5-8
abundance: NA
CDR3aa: CASSLSGGRTYEQYF
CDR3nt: TGTGCCAGCAGCTTATCGGGGGGCAGGACCTACGAGCAGTACTTC

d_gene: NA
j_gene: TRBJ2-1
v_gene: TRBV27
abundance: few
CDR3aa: CASMRGASVNNEQFF
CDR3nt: TGTGCCAGCATGCGAGGGGCTAGCGTAAACAATGAGCAGTTCTTC

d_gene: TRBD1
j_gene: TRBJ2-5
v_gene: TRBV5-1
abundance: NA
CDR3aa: CASSSGQGRETQYF
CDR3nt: TGCGCCAGCAGCTCCGGACAGGGCCGGGAGACCCAGTACTTC

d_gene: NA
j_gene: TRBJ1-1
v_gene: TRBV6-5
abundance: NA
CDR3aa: CASSYWKGAANTEAFF
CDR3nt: TGTGCCAGCAGTTACTGGAAAGGGGCCGCGAACACTGAAGCTTTCTTT

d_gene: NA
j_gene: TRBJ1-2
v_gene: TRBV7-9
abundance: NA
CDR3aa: CASTRGGRDTGYTF
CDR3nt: TGTGCCAGCACCAGGGGCGGGAGGGATACTGGCTACACCTTC

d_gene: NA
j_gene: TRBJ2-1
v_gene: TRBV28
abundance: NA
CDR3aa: CASTSANSYNEQFF
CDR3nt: TGTGCCAGCACTAGCGCAAACTCCTACAATGAGCAGTTCTTC

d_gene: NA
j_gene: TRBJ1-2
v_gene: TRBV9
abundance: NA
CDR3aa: CASSRRGSNYGYTF
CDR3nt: TGTGCCAGCAGCCGGCGGGGCAGCAACTATGGCTACACCTTC

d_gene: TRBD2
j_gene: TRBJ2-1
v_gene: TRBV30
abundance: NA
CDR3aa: CAWRSGRSEQFF
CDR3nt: TGTGCCTGGAGGTCCGGGAGGTCTGAGCAGTTCTTC

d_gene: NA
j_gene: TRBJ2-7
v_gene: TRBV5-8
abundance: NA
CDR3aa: CASSLGPGVSEQYF
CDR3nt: TGTGCCAGCAGCTTGGGTCCAGGGGTGAGCGAGCAGTACTTC

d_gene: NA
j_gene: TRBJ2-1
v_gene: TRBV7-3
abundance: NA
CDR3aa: CASRPTSERAGSYNEQFF
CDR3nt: TGTGCCAGCAGACCAACATCCGAGCGGGCTGGGTCCTACAATGAGCAGTTCTTC

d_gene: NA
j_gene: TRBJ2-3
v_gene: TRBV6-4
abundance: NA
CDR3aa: CASIGLNSTDTQYF
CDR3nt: TGTGCCAGCATCGGTCTAAATAGCACAGATACGCAGTATTTT

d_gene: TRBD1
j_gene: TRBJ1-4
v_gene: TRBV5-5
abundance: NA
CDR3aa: CASSPTGGKDEKLFF
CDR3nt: TGTGCCAGCAGCCCTACAGGGGGCAAGGATGAAAAACTGTTTTTT

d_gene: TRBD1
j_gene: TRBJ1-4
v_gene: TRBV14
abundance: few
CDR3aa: CASSRFPGQGNEKLFF
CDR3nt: TGTGCCAGCAGCCGCTTCCCGGGACAGGGGAACGAAAAACTGTTTTTT

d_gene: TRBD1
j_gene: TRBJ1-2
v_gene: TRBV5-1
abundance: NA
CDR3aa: CASSDGQVYGYTF
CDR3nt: TGCGCCAGCAGCGACGGACAGGTCTATGGCTACACCTTC

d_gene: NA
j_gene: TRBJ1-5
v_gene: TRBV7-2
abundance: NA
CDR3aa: CASSSAGVQPQHF
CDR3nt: TGTGCCAGCAGCTCCGCGGGGGTACAGCCCCAGCATTTT

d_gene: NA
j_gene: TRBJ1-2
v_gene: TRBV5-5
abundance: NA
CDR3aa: CASSLTRRHNYGYTF
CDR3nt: TGTGCCAGCAGCTTGACGCGCCGACATAACTATGGCTACACCTTC

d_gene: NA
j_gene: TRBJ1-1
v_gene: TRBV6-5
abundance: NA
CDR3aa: CASSPSGDWGTEAFF
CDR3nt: TGTGCCAGCAGCCCCTCGGGGGATTGGGGCACTGAAGCTTTCTTT

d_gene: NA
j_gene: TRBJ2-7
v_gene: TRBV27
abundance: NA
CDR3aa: CASSKENAGTQYF
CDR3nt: TGTGCCAGCAGTAAGGAAAACGCGGGGACGCAGTACTTC

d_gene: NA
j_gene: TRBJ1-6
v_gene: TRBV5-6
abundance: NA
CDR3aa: CASSGRDGWSSPLHF
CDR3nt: TGTGCCAGCAGCGGGAGAGACGGGTGGAGTTCACCCCTCCACTTT

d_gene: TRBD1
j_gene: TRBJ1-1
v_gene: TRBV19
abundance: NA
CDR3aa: CATEQGASYTEAFF
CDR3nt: TGTGCCACCGAACAGGGGGCCTCGTACACTGAAGCTTTCTTT

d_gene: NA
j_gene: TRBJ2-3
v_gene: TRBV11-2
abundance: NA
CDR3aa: CASRRVGGTDTQYF
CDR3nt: TGTGCCAGCAGGCGGGTCGGTGGCACAGATACGCAGTATTTT

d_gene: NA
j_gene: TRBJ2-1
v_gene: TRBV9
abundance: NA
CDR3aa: CASSVAGAGYNEQFF
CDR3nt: TGTGCCAGCAGCGTAGCGGGAGCGGGTTACAATGAGCAGTTCTTC

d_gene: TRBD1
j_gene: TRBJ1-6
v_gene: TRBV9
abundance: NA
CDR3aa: CASSVEQGPNSPLHF
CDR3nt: TGTGCCAGCAGCGTAGAACAGGGGCCTAACTCACCCCTCCACTTT

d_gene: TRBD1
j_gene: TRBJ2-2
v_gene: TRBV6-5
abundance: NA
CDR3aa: CASSWDRGGFTGELFF
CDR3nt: TGTGCCAGCAGTTGGGACAGGGGGGGGTTCACCGGGGAGCTGTTTTTT

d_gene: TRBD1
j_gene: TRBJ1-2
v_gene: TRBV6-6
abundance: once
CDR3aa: CASSYPDRGSYGYTF
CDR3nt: TGTGCCAGCAGTTACCCGGACAGGGGGTCCTATGGCTACACCTTC

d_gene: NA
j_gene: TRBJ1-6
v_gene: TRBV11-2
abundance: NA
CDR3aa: CASSLAPGQMGSPLHF
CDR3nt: TGTGCCAGCAGCTTAGCCCCGGGTCAGATGGGTTCACCCCTCCACTTT

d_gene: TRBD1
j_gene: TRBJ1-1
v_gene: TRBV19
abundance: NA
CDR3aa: CASSSRHPTGVVTEAFF
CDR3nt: TGTGCCAGTAGTTCTCGTCACCCTACAGGGGTGGTCACTGAAGCTTTCTTT

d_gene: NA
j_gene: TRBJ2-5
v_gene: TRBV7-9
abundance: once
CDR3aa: CASSLESGSQRETQYF
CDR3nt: TGTGCCAGCAGCTTAGAATCGGGGTCCCAACGGGAGACCCAGTACTTC

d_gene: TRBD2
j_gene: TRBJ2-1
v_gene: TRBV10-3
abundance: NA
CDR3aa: CAISDPAAGGRNEQFF
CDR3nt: TGTGCCATCAGTGATCCTGCGGCGGGAGGGCGCAATGAGCAGTTCTTC

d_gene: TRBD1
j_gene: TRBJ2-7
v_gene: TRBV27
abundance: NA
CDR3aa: CASSPDRGKYEQYF
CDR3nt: TGTGCCAGCAGCCCCGACAGGGGGAAGTACGAGCAGTACTTC

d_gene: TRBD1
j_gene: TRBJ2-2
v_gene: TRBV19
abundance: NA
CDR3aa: CATGDRGGYTGELFF
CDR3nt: TGTGCCACCGGGGACAGGGGAGGATACACCGGGGAGCTGTTTTTT

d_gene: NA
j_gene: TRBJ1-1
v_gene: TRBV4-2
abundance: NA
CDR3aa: CDSSHQDSNTEAFF
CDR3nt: TGTGACAGCAGCCATCAGGATTCCAACACTGAAGCTTTCTTT

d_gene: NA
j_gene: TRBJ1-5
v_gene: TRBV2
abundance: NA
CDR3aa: CASTLIIDRVSNQPQHF
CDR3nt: TGTGCCAGCACCTTGATCATCGATCGGGTGAGCAATCAGCCCCAGCATTTT

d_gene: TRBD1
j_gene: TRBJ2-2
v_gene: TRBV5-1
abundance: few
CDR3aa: CASSLGDRGGTGELFF
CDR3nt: TGCGCCAGCAGCTTGGGGGACAGGGGAGGCACCGGGGAGCTGTTTTTT

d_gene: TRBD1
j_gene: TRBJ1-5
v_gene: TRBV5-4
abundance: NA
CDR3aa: CASSFPKGQGNQPQHF
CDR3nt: TGTGCCAGCAGCTTCCCCAAAGGACAGGGTAATCAGCCCCAGCATTTT

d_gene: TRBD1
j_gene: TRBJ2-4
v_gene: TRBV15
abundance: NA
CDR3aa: CATSSLMGQGENIQYF
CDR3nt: TGTGCCACCAGCAGCCTAATGGGACAGGGGGAAAACATTCAGTACTTC

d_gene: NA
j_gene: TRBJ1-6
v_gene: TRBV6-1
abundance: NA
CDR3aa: CANSEIAAPGSNSPLHF
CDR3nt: TGTGCCAACAGTGAAATAGCTGCCCCGGGGAGTAATTCACCCCTCCACTTT

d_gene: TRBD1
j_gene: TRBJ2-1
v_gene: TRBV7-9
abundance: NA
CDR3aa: CASSSLKQGDMQFF
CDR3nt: TGTGCCAGCAGCTCCCTCAAACAGGGGGACATGCAGTTCTTC

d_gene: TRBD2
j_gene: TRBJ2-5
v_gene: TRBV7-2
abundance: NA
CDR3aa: CASAPPGLASPETQYF
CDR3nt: TGTGCCAGCGCCCCACCGGGACTAGCGTCTCCAGAGACCCAGTACTTC

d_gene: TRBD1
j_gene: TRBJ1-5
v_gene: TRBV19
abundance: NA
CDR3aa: CASSPGGSGQPQHF
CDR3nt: TGTGCCAGTAGTCCAGGGGGCTCGGGTCAGCCCCAGCATTTT

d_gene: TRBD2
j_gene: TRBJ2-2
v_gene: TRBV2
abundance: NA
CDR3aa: CASTWGLAGGKRELFF
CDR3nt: TGTGCCAGCACCTGGGGACTAGCGGGGGGGAAAAGGGAGCTGTTTTTT

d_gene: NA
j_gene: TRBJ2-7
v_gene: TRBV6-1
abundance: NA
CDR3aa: CASTRGGAYSYEQYF
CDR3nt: TGTGCCAGCACTCGAGGGGGGGCTTACTCCTACGAGCAGTACTTC

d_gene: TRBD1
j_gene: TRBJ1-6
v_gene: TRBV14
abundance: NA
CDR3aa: CASSDRGWDSPLHF
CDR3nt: TGTGCCAGCAGCGACAGGGGTTGGGACTCACCCCTCCACTTT

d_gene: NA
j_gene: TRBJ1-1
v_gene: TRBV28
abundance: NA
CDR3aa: CASSLILRAFF
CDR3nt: TGTGCCAGCAGTTTAATTCTCAGAGCTTTCTTT

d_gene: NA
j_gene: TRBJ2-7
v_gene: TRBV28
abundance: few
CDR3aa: CASSLRQQSYEQYF
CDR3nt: TGTGCCAGCAGTTTACGACAGCAGAGCTACGAGCAGTACTTC

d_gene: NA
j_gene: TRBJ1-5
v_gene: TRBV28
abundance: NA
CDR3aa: CASSPLILHQPQHF
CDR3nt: TGTGCCAGCAGTCCTTTAATTCTTCATCAGCCCCAGCATTTT